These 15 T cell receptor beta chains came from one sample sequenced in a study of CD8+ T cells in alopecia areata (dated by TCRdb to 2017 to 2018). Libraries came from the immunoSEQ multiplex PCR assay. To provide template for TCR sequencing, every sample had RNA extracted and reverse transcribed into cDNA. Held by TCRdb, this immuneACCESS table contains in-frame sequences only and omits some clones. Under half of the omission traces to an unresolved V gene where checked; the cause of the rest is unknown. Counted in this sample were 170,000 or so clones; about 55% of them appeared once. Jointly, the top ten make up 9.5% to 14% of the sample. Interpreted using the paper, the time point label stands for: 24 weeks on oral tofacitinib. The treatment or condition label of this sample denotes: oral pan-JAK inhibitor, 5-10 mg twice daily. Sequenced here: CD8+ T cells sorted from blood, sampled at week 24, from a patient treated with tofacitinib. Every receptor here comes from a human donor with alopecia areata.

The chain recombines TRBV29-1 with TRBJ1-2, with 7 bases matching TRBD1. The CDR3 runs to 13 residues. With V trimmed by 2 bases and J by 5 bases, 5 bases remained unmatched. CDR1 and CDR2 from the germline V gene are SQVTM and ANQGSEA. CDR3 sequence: CSVEQGGVYGYTF. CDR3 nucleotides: TGCAGCGTTGAACAAGGGGGCGTATATGGCTACACCTTC.

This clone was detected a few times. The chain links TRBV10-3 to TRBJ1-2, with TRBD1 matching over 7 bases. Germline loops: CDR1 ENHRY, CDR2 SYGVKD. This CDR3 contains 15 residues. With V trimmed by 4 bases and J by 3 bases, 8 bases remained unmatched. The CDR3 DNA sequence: TGTGCCATCAGTGCGGGGGACAGCGAAGACTATGGCTACACCTTC. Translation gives CAISAGDSEDYGYTF.

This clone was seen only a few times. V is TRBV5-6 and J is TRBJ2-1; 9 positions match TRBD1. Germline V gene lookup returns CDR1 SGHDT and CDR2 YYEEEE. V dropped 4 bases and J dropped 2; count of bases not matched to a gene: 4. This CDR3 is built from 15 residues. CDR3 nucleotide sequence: TGTGCCAGCAGCGGAGGGACAGGGCCCTACAATGAGCAGTTCTTC. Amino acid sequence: CASSGGTGPYNEQFF.

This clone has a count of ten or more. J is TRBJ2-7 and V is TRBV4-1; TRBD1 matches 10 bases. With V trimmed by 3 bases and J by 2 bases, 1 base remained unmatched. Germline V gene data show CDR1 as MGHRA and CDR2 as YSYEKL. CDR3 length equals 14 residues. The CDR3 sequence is CASSHGQGAYEQYF. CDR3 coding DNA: TGCGCCAGCAGCCACGGACAGGGGGCCTACGAGCAGTACTTC.

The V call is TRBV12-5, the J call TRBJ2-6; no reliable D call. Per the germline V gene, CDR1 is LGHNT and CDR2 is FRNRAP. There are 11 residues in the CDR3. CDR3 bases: TGTGCCACCACTGGGGCCAACGTCCTGACTTTC. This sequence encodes CATTGANVLTF.

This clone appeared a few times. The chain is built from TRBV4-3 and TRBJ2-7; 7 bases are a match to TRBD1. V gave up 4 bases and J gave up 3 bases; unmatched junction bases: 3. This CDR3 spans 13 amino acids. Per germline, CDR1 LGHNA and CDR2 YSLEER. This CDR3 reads CASSPRDSYEQYF. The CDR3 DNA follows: TGCGCCAGCAGCCCCCGGGACAGCTACGAGCAGTACTTC.

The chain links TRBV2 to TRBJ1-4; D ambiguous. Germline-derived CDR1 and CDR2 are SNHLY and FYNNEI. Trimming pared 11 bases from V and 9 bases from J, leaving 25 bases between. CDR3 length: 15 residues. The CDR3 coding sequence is TGTGCCTCGGAGGTTAGCCGGACCCGTTCTCAAAAACTGTTTTTT. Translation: CASEVSRTRSQKLFF.

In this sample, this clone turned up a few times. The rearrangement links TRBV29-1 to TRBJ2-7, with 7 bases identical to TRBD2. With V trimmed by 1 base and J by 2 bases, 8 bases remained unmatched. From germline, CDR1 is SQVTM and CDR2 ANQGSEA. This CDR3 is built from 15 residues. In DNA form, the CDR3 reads TGCAGCGTTGAAGGAGGGAGGGCAAGACCCTACGAGCAGTACTTC. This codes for CSVEGGRARPYEQYF.

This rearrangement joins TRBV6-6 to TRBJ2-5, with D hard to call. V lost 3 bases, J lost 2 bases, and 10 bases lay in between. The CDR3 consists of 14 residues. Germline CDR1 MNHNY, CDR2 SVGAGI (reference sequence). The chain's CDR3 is CASSYLVKQETQYF. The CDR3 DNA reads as TGTGCCAGCAGTTATTTGGTGAAACAAGAGACCCAGTACTTC.

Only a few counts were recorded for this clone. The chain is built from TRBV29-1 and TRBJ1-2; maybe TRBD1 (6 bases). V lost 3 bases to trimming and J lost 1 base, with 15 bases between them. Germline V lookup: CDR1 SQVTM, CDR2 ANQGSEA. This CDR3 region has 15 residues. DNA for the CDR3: TGCAGCGTTGACCTAACAGGGAGTCTTAACTATGGCTACACCTTC. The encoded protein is CSVDLTGSLNYGYTF.

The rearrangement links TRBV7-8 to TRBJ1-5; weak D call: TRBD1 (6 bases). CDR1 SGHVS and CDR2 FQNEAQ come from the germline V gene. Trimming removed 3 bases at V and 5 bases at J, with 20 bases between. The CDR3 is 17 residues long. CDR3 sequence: CASSFQGGAYGDQPQHF. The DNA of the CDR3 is TGTGCCAGCAGCTTCCAAGGGGGGGCCTACGGGGATCAGCCCCAGCATTTT.

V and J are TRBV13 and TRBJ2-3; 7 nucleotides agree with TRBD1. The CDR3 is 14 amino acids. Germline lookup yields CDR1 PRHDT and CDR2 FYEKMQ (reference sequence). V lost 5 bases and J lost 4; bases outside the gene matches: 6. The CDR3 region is CASSRRQGPDTQYF. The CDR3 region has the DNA TGTGCCAGCAGCCGAAGACAGGGACCAGATACGCAGTATTTT.

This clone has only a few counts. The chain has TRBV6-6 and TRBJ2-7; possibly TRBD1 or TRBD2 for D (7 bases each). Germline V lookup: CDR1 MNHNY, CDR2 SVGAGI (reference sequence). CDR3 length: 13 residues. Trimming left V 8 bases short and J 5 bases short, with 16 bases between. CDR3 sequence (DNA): TGTGCCAGCTCCGCAGGGGGGGAGGACGAGCAGTACTTC. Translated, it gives CASSAGGEDEQYF.

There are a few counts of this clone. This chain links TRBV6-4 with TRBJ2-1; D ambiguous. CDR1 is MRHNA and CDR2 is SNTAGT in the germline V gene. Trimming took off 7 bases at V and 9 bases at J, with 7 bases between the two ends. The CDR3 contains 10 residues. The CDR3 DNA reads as TGTGCCAGCATCTCCGGTGAGCAGTTCTTC. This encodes CASISGEQFF.

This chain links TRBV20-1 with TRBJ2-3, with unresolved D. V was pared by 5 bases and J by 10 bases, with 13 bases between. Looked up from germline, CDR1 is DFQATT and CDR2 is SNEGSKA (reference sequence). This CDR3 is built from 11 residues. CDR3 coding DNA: TGCAGTGCTCCTACCGGGCCCGCGCAGTATTTT. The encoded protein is CSAPTGPAQYF.